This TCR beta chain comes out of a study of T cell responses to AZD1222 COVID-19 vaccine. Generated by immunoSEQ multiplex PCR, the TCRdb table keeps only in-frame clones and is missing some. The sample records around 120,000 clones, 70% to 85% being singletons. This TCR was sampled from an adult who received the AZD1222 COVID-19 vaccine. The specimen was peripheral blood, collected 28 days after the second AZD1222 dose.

The CDR3 DNA is TGCGCCAGTGCAGGGGAACGCAATCAGCCCCAGCATTTT. It encodes CASAGERNQPQHF. This rearrangement joins TRBV10-2 to TRBJ1-5; the D gene is possibly TRBD1 (6 bases). The V gene's germline CDR1 is WSHSY and CDR2 SAAADI. The V end was cut by 9 bases, the J end by 2 bases, with 11 bases between. The CDR3 is made up of 13 amino acids.